These 14 T cell receptor beta chains share one sample of origin, sequenced in a study of CD8 T cells in ankylosing spondylitis (dated by TCRdb to the late 2010s). The method behind the library was 5' RACE. This sample was sequenced with an Illumina HiSeq 2500. TCRdb ran its own pipeline on the public reads, namely fastp trimming at Q25 and MiXCR clone calling, and kept in-frame beta chains. Merged by CDR3 protein, the rows form single entries marked with the most common genes and DNA. The sample profile shows some 200,000 distinct CDR3 sequences; roughly 13% of them were found once. Approximately 15% of the sample is taken by the ten largest. The sample comprised blood, either unsorted or a sorted T cell fraction (not recorded which). Receptors were obtained from a male donor with ankylosing spondylitis or in good health (not recorded which).

A few counts support this clonotype. The V and J genes are TRBV10-3 and TRBJ1-2, with 9 nucleotides matching TRBD1. Germline V gene lookup returns CDR1 ENHRY and CDR2 SYGVKD. The CDR3 is 16 residues long. V gave up 11 bases and J gave up 4 bases; unmatched junction bases: 17. The CDR3 here is CAAQGTGPPRGYGYTF. The CDR3 DNA follows: TGTGCCGCTCAAGGGACAGGGCCTCCCAGGGGCTATGGCTACACCTTC.

This clonotype showed up just a few times. The chain is built from TRBV27 and TRBJ2-1; TRBD1 might be the D (6 bases). V was clipped by 5 bases and J by 12 bases, with 17 bases between them. Germline V gene lookup returns CDR1 MNHEY and CDR2 SMNVEV (reference sequence). The CDR3 sequence is 13 residues long. The CDR3 reads CASSPGDLQRQFF. In DNA, the CDR3 is TGTGCCAGCAGTCCAGGGGATCTGCAGAGGCAGTTCTTC.

J is TRBJ2-1 and V is TRBV20-1; 11 positions match TRBD2. The V segment lost 0 bases and the J segment 8 bases; nucleotides outside the gene matches: 9. The CDR3 sequence is 16 residues long. The germline V gene encodes CDR1 DFQATT and CDR2 SNEGSKA (reference sequence). CDR3 sequence (DNA): TGCAGTGCTAGAGATCCTGCTAGCGGGGGGTGGGATGAGCAGTTCTTC. It codes for CSARDPASGGWDEQFF.

This clonotype has more than one count but fewer than ten. This chain uses TRBV4-1 with TRBJ2-7; 8 bases are a match to TRBD2. CDR3 length: 15 residues. V gave up 5 bases and J gave up 2 bases; unmatched junction bases: 8. Germline V CDR1 and CDR2: MGHRA, YSYEKL. The CDR3 reads CASSYGGGIPYEQYF. The CDR3 DNA follows: TGCGCCAGCAGCTACGGGGGGGGAATCCCCTACGAGCAGTACTTC.

This clonotype has ten or more counts. This sequence joins TRBV4-1 and TRBJ2-3; TRBD2 agrees at 15 bases. The V segment lost 8 bases and the J segment 4 bases; nucleotides outside the gene matches: 7. CDR3 size: 16 residues. The germline V gene has CDR1 MGHRA and CDR2 YSYEKL. The CDR3 coding sequence is TGCGCCAGCTACAGGACTAGCGGGGGGGTTCCAGATACGCAGTATTTT. Encoded protein: CASYRTSGGVPDTQYF.

This chain connects TRBV6-1 to TRBJ1-6, with 8 nucleotides matching TRBD1. Germline CDR1 MNHNS, CDR2 SASEGT. This CDR3 is 15 amino acids long. Losses at the gene ends were 3 bases for V and 9 bases for J; bases not matched to a gene: 7. In nucleotides, the CDR3 is TGTGCCAGCAGTGATCCAGGGGGCGGTTTTTCACCCCTCCACTTT. Amino acids: CASSDPGGGFSPLHF.

This clonotype was counted only a few times. The V and J genes are TRBV29-1 and TRBJ2-7; possibly TRBD2 for D (5 bases). V lost 7 bases to trimming and J lost 3 bases, with 13 bases between them. The V gene's germline CDR1 is SQVTM and CDR2 ANQGSEA. There are 12 residues in the CDR3. The CDR3 loop is CSATYAGYEQYF. The CDR3 DNA reads as TGCAGCGCTACCTACGCGGGCTACGAGCAGTACTTC.

The genes are TRBV20-1 and TRBJ2-2; D not certain. The germline V gene has CDR1 DFQATT and CDR2 SNEGSKA (reference sequence). Trimming cost V 6 bases and J 3 bases, with 8 bases left between them. CDR3 size: 12 residues. Written as DNA, the CDR3 is TGCAGTGCGCCGCGGTACACCGGGGAGCTGTTTTTT. Encoded protein: CSAPRYTGELFF.

The J gene is TRBJ2-1, the V gene TRBV11-1; the D is unclear. Germline V lookup: CDR1 SGHAT, CDR2 FQDESV (reference sequence). The CDR3 sequence is 17 residues long. The V end was cut by 1 base, the J end by 6 bases, with 19 bases between. The CDR3 loop is CASSLEMGPTSTNEQFF. DNA for the CDR3: TGTGCCAGCAGCTTAGAGATGGGTCCTACTTCCACCAATGAGCAGTTCTTC.

CDR3 sequence: CASSETSGRLDEQFF. The DNA for the CDR3 is TGTGCCAGCAGTGAGACTAGCGGGAGGTTGGATGAGCAGTTCTTC. The genes are TRBV6-4 and TRBJ2-1, with 13 nucleotides matching TRBD2. With 3 bases clipped from V and 8 bases from J, the junction kept 4 bases outside the gene matches. CDR3 length: 15 residues. Germline V gene data show CDR1 as MRHNA and CDR2 as SNTAGT.

This clonotype was observed a few times. This chain uses TRBV28 with TRBJ2-3, with 10 bases matching TRBD2. V trimming: 5 bases; J trimming: 3 bases; junction bases outside the gene matches: 8. Germline CDR1 and CDR2: MDHEN and SYDVKM. The CDR3 runs 16 residues. This CDR3 reads CASSTIAGGETDTQYF. CDR3 bases: TGTGCCAGCAGTACGATAGCGGGGGGAGAGACAGATACGCAGTATTTT.

The chain combines TRBV10-3 with TRBJ2-3; D is undetermined. Deletions cut 2 bases from V and 6 bases from J, with 6 bases between. CDR3 length: 12 amino acids. The V gene's germline CDR1 is ENHRY and CDR2 SYGVKD. The DNA for the CDR3 is TGTGCCATCAGTGAGAGAACGGATACGCAGTATTTT. This translates into CAISERTDTQYF.

This clonotype was found a few times. This chain links TRBV12-3 or TRBV12-4 with TRBJ1-4; D is possibly TRBD1 (6 bases). CDR3 length: 15 residues. V was cut by 4 bases and J by 6 bases, with 15 bases left in between. In DNA form, the CDR3 reads TGTGCCAGCAGTTCCTCACAGGGCAGATATGAAAAACTGTTTTTT. Translation: CASSSSQGRYEKLFF.

This clonotype was seen more than once but under ten times. This sequence joins TRBV15 and TRBJ2-4; D remains unclear. CDR1 LNHNV and CDR2 YYDKDF come from the germline V gene (reference sequence). V lost 5 bases, J lost 1 base, and 6 bases lay in between. CDR3 length equals 13 residues. CDR3 region: CATSPGAKNIQYF. The CDR3 DNA is TGTGCCACCAGCCCTGGGGCCAAAAACATTCAGTACTTC.